This TCR beta chain was sequenced in a study of CD8+CD57+ T cells in acquired aplastic anemia. As for the study in general: Sorted CD4+ and CD8+ cells gave a mean 3.2 ug DNA, range roughly 0.19 to 30 ug.

The CDR3 sequence is 15 residues long. V shed 5 bases and J shed 4 bases, with 12 bases lying between them. Germline-derived CDR1 and CDR2 are SEHNR and FQNEAQ (reference sequence). The template for TCR beta VDJ and CDR3 sequence profiling was genomic DNA. TCRdb reanalysed the reads using MiXCR and keeps one entry per CDR3 protein. The repertoire holds 150,000 to 200,000 distinct CDR3 sequences, with 63% as singletons. It was patients with CD8+CD57+ cell expansion by flow cytometry who were chosen for sequencing. Blood sampling was performed on the patients, and none of them had received therapy by then. Comments on this clonotype: Antigen: not known.

Study-wide findings and caveats: Patients versus controls showed no significant CD8+ Simpson's diversity difference. The same twenty-nine CD8+ CDR3 sequences occurred in patients and in controls.

The chain is built from TRBV7-9 and TRBJ1-6; TRBD1 might be the D (5 bases). The TCR originated in a human donor with aplastic anemia. Sequencing input: sorted CD4+, CD8+, or CD8+CD57+ T cells (not recorded which) from PBMCs. This chain's CDR3 is CASSPDSGYNSPLHF. As DNA, the CDR3 is TGTGCCAGCAGCCCAGACAGCGGATATAATTCACCCCTCCACTTT.